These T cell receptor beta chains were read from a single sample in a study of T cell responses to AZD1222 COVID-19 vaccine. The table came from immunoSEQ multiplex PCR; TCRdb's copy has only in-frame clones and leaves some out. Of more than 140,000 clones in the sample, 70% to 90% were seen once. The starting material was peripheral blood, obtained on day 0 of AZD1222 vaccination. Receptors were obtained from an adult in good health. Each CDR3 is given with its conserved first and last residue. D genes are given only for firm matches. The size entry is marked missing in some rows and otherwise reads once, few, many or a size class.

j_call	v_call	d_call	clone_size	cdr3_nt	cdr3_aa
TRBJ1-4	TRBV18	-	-	TGTGCCAGCTCACCACCAACTAATGAAAAACTGTTTTTT	CASSPPTNEKLFF
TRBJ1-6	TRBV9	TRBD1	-	TGTGCCAGCAGCTCGGGACAGGGGGCTTATAATTCACCCCTCCACTTT	CASSSGQGAYNSPLHF
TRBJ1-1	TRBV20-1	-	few	TGCAGTGCTAGAGAAGACAGAGAAGCTTTCTTT	CSAREDREAFF
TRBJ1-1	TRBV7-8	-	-	TGTGCCAGCAGCTCAAGTACCGGGCCAACCTACAAAGAAGCTTTCTTT	CASSSSTGPTYKEAFF
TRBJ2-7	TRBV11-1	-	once	TGTGCCAGCAGCTTACAAGTCGGGGGCACCTGGGGGGAGCAGTACTTC	CASSLQVGGTWGEQYF
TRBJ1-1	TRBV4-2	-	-	TGTGCCAGCAGCCTGGGGACGGCGACGGGCACTGAAGCTTTCTTT	CASSLGTATGTEAFF
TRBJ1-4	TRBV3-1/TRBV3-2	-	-	TGTGCCAGCAGCCAAGATCAGAAGGAAAAACTGTTTTTT	CASSQDQKEKLFF
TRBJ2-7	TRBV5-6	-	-	TGTGCCAGCAGCCTGCAGAGGCGCGAGCAGTACTTC	CASSLQRREQYF
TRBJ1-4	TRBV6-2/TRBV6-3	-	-	TGTGCCAGCAGTTACTCGGGGCGAAAACTGTTTTTT	CASSYSGRKLFF
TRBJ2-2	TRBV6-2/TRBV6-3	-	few	TGTGCCAGCAGCCTGGTAACAGGGATAAACACCGGGGAGCTGTTTTTT	CASSLVTGINTGELFF
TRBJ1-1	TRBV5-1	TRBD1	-	TGCGCCAGCAGGAAACAGGGGGGGAACACTGAAGCTTTCTTT	CASRKQGGNTEAFF
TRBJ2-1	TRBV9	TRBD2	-	TGTGCCAGCAGCCTCTATTTGAATGCGGGGGATGAGCAGTTCTTC	CASSLYLNAGDEQFF
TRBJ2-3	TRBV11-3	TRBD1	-	TGTGCCAGCAGCTTAGGCCGTCCGGGACAGCCGGGCGATACGCAGTATTTT	CASSLGRPGQPGDTQYF
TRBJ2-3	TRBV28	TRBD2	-	TGTGCCAGCAGTTTACAAACTAGCGGGGCTAACACAGATACGCAGTATTTT	CASSLQTSGANTDTQYF
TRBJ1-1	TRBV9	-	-	TGTGCCAGCAGCGGCCCTTCCAGGGATAACACTGAAGCTTTCTTT	CASSGPSRDNTEAFF
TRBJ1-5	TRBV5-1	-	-	TGCGCCAGCAGCTTGGGAGGGGGGGCTAGCAATCAGCCCCAGCATTTT	CASSLGGGASNQPQHF
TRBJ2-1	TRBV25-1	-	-	TGTGCCAGCACCGGGGACGTCAATGAGCAGTTCTTC	CASTGDVNEQFF
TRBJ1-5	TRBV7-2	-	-	TGTGCCAGCAGCTTCGCCGGTAGCAATCAGCCCCAGCATTTT	CASSFAGSNQPQHF
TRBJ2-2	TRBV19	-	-	TGTGCCAGTAGTATCGCCCAGGGGAACACCGGGGAGCTGTTTTTT	CASSIAQGNTGELFF
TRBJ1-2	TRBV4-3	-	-	TGCGCCAGCAGCCAAGAACTGCGGGGGACAGGCTACACCTTC	CASSQELRGTGYTF
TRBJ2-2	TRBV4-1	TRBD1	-	TGCGCCAGCAGCCAACCTACAGGGGGAGTGGCCGGGGAGCTGTTTTTT	CASSQPTGGVAGELFF
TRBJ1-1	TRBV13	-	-	TGTGCCAGCAGCTTTTTAAAGGCTTTCTTT	CASSFLKAFF
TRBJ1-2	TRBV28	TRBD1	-	TGTGCCAGCAGACGAAAGACAGGGTCCTATGGCTACACCTTC	CASRRKTGSYGYTF
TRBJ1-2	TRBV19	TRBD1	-	TGTGCCAGTAGTGTCGGGACAGGCGGGTATAATGGCTACACCTTC	CASSVGTGGYNGYTF
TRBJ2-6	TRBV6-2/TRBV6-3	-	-	TGTGCCAGCAGTTACTCAGGAGGAGGAATTCCTAGCTCTGGGGCCAACGTCCTGACTTTC	CASSYSGGGIPSSGANVLTF
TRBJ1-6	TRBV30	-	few	TGTGCCTGGAGTGTACAAGGTTCACCCCTCCACTTT	CAWSVQGSPLHF
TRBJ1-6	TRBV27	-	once	TGTGCCAGCAGTTTTAAGACCCCCACCCCCATTCGGCCCCTCCACTTT	CASSFKTPTPIRPLHF
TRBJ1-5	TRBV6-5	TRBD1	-	TGTGCCAGCAGCCTAACAGGGGGCAGAAATCAGCCCCAGCATTTT	CASSLTGGRNQPQHF
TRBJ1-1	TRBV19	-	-	TGTGCTAGTAGAAGCCAAGGGAACACTGAAGCTTTCTTT	CASRSQGNTEAFF
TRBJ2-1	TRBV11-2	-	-	TGTGCCAGCAACATTCCTAGCGCCAAGGGGTACAATGAGCAGTTCTTC	CASNIPSAKGYNEQFF
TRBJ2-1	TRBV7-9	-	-	TGTGCCAGCAGCTTAGAGGGGACCGGCAATGAGCAGTTCTTC	CASSLEGTGNEQFF
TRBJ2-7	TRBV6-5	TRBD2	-	TGTGCCAGCAGTTACACATTTAGCGGGAGGGCCGACGAGCAGTACTTC	CASSYTFSGRADEQYF
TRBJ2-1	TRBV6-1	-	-	TGTGCCAGCAGTGAAATCCGGGAAGCCGCCTACAATGAGCAGTTCTTC	CASSEIREAAYNEQFF
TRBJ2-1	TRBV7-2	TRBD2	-	TGTGCCAGCAGCTTAGAAGGGACTAGCGGGAGAAACAATGAGCAGTTCTTC	CASSLEGTSGRNNEQFF
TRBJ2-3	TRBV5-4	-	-	TGTGCCAGCAGCGACCTAAGGGGGAGGACAGATACGCAGTATTTT	CASSDLRGRTDTQYF
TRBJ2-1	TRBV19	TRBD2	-	TGTGCCAGTAGCCCCCCTAGCGGGAGGTACAATGAGCAGTTCTTC	CASSPPSGRYNEQFF
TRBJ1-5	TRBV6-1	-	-	TGTGCCAGCAGTGATCAAGGACAACAGCCCCAGCATTTT	CASSDQGQQPQHF
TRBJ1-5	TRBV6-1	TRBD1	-	TGTGCCAGCAGTGAACAGACAGGGGGCGGAAATCAGCCCCAGCATTTT	CASSEQTGGGNQPQHF
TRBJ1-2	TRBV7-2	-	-	TGTGCCAGCAGCTTAGAGGGGTTCTCAGACTATGGCTACACCTTC	CASSLEGFSDYGYTF
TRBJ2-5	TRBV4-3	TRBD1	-	TGCGCCAGCAGCCAAGATGGGACAGGGAGCATGCAGACCCAGTACTTC	CASSQDGTGSMQTQYF
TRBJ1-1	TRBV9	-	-	TGTGCCAGCAGCGTAGGGCCCTCCTATGAAGCTTTCTTT	CASSVGPSYEAFF
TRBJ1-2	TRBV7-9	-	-	TGTGCCAGCAGCTTCACAGGGTACGCTAACTATGGCTACACCTTC	CASSFTGYANYGYTF
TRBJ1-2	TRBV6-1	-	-	TGTGCCAGCAGTGACAGGGCGGGCGATGGCTACACCTTC	CASSDRAGDGYTF
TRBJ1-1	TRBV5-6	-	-	TGTGCCAGCAGCCTCGGGCCGACGTGGCACACTGAAGCTTTCTTT	CASSLGPTWHTEAFF
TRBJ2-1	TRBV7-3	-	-	TGTGCCAGCAGCTCCATTAGAGGCAATGAGCAGTTCTTC	CASSSIRGNEQFF
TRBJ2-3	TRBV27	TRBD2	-	TGTGCCAGCAGTTCCTGGGGGGGGGCAGATACGCAGTATTTT	CASSSWGGADTQYF
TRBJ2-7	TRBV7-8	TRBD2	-	TGTGCCAGCAGCTCTGGACTAGTTAGAGGTTACGAGCAGTACTTC	CASSSGLVRGYEQYF
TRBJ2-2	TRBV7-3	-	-	TGTGCCAGCAGCTCGTCGAACACCGGGGAGCTGTTTTTT	CASSSSNTGELFF
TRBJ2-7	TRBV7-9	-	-	TGTGCCAGCAGCTTCTGGGACTCCCCCTACGAGCAGTACTTC	CASSFWDSPYEQYF